This entry describes one T cell receptor (beta chain). The antigen is unknown. Per germline, CDR1 MNHEY and CDR2 SVGEGT. Trimming at V came to 6 bases and at J to 5 bases, leaving 5 bases not matched to a gene. CDR3 length: 14 amino acids. The data derive from a study of Graves' ophthalmopathy and Graves' hyperthyroidism. Study-level points and caveats: Between ophthalmopathy and stable hyperthyroidism, a 13-signature model drew a separation with 87.88% sensitivity and approximately 79% specificity.

If no ophthalmopathy appeared within 18 months of follow-up, hyperthyroidism was termed stable. Aged 18 to 65, hyperthyroidism patients had new diagnoses of under 2 months' duration. Amplification of TCR beta CDR3 regions used RNA transcripts. The library came from an HTBI-primed first-round RT-PCR and a second-round multiplex PCR. Each CDR3 protein is one row after TCRdb ran MiXCR on the multiplex PCR reads. The repertoire holds approximately 380,000 distinct CDR3 sequences, with roughly 20% as singletons. This TCR came from a woman younger than 35 with stable Graves' hyperthyroidism. Sample: peripheral blood. The genes are TRBV6-2 or TRBV6-3 and TRBJ2-7; 12 bases agree with TRBD2. As DNA, the CDR3 is TGTGCCAGCAGCCTAGCGGGAGGGAGGCACGAGCAGTACTTC. Residues: CASSLAGGRHEQYF.